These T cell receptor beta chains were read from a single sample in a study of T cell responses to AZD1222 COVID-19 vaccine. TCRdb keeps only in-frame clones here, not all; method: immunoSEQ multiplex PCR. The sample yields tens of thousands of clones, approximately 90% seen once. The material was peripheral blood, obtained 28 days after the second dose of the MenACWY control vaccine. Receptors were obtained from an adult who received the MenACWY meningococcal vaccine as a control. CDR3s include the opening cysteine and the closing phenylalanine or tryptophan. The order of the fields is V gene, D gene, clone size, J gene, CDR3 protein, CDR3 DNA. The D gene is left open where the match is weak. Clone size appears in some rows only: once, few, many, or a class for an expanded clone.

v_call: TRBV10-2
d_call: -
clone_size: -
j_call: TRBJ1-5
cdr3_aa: CASSIADSNQPQHF
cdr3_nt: TGCGCCAGCAGTATAGCCGATAGCAATCAGCCCCAGCATTTT

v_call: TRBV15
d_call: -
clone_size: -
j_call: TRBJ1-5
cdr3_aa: CATSGYLRQPQHF
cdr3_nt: TGTGCCACCAGCGGATACTTGAGGCAGCCCCAGCATTTT

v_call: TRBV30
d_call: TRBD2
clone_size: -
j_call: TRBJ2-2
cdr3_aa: CAWSPSGGNTGELFF
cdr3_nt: TGTGCCTGGAGTCCTTCGGGGGGGAACACCGGGGAGCTGTTTTTT

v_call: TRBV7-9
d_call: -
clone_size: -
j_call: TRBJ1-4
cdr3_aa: CASSLTTGIEKLFF
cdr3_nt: TGTGCCAGCAGCTTAACAACAGGGATTGAAAAACTGTTTTTT

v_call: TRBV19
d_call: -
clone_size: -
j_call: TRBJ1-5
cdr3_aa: CASRNSNQPQHF
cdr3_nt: TGTGCCAGCCGCAATAGCAATCAGCCCCAGCATTTT

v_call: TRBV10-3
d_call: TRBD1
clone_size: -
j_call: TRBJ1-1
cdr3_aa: CAIRDESKGARTEAFF
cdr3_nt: TGTGCCATCAGAGACGAATCAAAGGGGGCACGGACTGAAGCTTTCTTT

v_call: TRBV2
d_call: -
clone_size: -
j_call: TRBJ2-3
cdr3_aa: CASNFPGYGTDTQYF
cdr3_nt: TGTGCCAGCAACTTCCCAGGCTATGGCACAGATACGCAGTATTTT

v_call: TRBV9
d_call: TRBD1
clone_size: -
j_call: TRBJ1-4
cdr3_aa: CASSDLRGPNEKLFF
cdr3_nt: TGTGCCAGCAGCGATTTAAGGGGGCCTAATGAAAAACTGTTTTTT

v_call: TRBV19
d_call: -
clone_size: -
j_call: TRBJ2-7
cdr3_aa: CASSIGGGRGSYEQYF
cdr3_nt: TGTGCCAGTAGTATAGGAGGAGGGAGAGGGTCCTACGAGCAGTACTTC

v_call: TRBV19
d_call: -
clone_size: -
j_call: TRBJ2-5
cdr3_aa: CASSQSEETQYF
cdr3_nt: TGTGCCAGCTCACAGTCTGAAGAGACCCAGTACTTC

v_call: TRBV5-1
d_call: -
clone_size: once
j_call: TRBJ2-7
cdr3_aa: CASSLGTGYEQYF
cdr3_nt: TGCGCCAGCAGCTTGGGCACCGGGTACGAGCAGTACTTC

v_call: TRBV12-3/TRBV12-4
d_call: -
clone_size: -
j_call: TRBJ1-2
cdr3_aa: CASSPNGYGYTF
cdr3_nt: TGTGCCAGCAGTCCCAACGGCTATGGCTACACCTTC

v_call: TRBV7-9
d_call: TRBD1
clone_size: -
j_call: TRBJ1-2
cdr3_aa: CASSTDRGKLYGYTF
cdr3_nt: TGTGCCAGCAGCACGGACAGGGGGAAACTCTATGGCTACACCTTC

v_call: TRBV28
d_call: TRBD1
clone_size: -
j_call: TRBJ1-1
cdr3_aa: CASLTGGRNTEAFF
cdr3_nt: TGTGCCAGCTTGACAGGGGGCCGGAACACTGAAGCTTTCTTT

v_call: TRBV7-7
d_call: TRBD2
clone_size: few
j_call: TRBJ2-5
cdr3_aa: CASSLFSGSGTQYF
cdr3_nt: TGTGCTAGCAGCTTATTTAGCGGGAGCGGGACCCAGTACTTC

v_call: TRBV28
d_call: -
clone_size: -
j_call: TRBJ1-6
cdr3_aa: CARASGYNSPLHF
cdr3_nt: TGTGCCAGGGCTTCAGGGTATAATTCACCCCTCCACTTT

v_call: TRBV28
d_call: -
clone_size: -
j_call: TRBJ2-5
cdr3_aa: CASSFPDGALETQYF
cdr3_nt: TGTGCCAGCAGTTTTCCGGACGGAGCTTTGGAGACCCAGTACTTC

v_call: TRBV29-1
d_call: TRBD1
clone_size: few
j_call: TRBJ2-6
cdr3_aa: CSVEPQGAGANVLTF
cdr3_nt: TGCAGCGTTGAGCCGCAGGGGGCTGGGGCCAACGTCCTGACTTTC

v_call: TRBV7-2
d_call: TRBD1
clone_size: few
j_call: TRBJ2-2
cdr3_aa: CASSARQGSTGELFF
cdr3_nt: TGTGCCAGCAGCGCAAGACAGGGATCCACCGGGGAGCTGTTTTTT

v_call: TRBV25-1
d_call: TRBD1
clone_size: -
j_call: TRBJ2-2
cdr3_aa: CASSKGGEDTGELFF
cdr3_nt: TGTGCCAGCAGTAAAGGGGGCGAAGACACCGGGGAGCTGTTTTTT

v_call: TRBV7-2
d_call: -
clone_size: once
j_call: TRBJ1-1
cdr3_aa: CASRPEASRDTEAFF
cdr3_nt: TGTGCCAGCAGACCAGAGGCCTCGCGCGACACTGAAGCTTTCTTT

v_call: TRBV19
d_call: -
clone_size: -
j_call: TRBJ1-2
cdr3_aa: CASSIGGANYGYTF
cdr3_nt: TGTGCCAGTAGTATTGGGGGAGCTAACTATGGCTACACCTTC

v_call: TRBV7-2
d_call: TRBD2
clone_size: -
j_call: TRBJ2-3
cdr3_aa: CASSFGTSGSSTDTQYF
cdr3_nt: TGTGCCAGCAGCTTTGGGACTAGCGGGAGCAGCACAGATACGCAGTATTTT

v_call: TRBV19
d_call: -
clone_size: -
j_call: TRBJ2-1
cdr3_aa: CASRYSRALYNEQFF
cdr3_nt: TGTGCCAGTAGATACTCGAGGGCCCTATACAATGAGCAGTTCTTC

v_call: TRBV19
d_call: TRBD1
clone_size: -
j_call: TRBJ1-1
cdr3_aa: CASTGQGNTEAFF
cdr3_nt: TGTGCCAGTACCGGACAGGGTAACACTGAAGCTTTCTTT

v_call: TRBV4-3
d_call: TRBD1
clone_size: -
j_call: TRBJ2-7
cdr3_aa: CASSPGTGGYEQYF
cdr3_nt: TGCGCCAGCAGCCCCGGGACAGGGGGCTACGAGCAGTACTTC

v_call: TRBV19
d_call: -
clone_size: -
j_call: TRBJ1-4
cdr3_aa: CASRDASGSEKLFF
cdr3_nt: TGTGCCAGTAGGGACGCGTCGGGATCCGAAAAACTGTTTTTT

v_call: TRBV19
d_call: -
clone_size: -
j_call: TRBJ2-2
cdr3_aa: CASTRNTLNTGELFF
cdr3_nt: TGTGCCAGTACCAGAAACACTTTGAACACCGGGGAGCTGTTTTTT

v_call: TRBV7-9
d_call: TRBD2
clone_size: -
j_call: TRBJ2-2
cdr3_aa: CASSLPGLTLRNTGELFF
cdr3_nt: TGTGCCAGCAGCTTACCGGGACTAACACTCCGGAACACCGGGGAGCTGTTTTTT

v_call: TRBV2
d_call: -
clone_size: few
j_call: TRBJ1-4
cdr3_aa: CATTSVGEKLFF
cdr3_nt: TGTGCCACCACGAGCGTAGGGGAAAAACTGTTTTTT

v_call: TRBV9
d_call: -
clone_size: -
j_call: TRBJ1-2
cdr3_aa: CASSAATSGLGYTF
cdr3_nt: TGTGCCAGCAGCGCCGCCACCTCAGGTCTCGGCTACACCTTC

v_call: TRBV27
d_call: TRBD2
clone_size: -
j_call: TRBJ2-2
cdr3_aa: CASPTPTSGSSGELFF
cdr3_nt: TGTGCCAGCCCTACCCCGACTAGCGGGAGTAGCGGGGAGCTGTTTTTT

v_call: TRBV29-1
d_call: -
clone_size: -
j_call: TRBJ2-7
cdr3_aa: CSVEIGAQFPYEQYF
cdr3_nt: TGCAGCGTTGAGATAGGGGCTCAATTCCCCTACGAGCAGTACTTC

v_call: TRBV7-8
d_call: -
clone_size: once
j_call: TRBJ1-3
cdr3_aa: CASSPRHVSGNTIYF
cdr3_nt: TGTGCCAGCAGCCCTCGACACGTCTCTGGAAACACCATATATTTT

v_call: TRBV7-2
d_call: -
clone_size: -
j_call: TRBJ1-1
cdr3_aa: CASSFTTGSGDFEAFF
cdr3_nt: TGTGCCAGCAGCTTTACTACGGGCTCGGGGGACTTCGAAGCTTTCTTT

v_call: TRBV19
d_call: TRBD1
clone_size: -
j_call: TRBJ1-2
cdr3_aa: CASSIPRQGWYGYTF
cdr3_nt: TGTGCCAGTAGTATACCCCGACAGGGTTGGTATGGCTACACCTTC

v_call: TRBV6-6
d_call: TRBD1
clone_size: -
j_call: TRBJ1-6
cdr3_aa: CASSYSGGEGSPLHF
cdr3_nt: TGTGCCAGCAGCTACTCAGGGGGCGAAGGGTCACCCCTCCACTTT

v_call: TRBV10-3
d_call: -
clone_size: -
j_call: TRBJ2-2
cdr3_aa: CAIMSGGGELFF
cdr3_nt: TGTGCCATCATGAGCGGTGGCGGGGAGCTGTTTTTT

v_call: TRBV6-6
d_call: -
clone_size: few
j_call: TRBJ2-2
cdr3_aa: CASSYSAVTGELFF
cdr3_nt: TGTGCCAGCAGTTACTCCGCGGTTACCGGGGAGCTGTTTTTT

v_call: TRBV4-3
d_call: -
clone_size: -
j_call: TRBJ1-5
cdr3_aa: CASSQSWGGNQPQHF
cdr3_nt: TGCGCCAGCAGCCAATCCTGGGGGGGTAATCAGCCCCAGCATTTT

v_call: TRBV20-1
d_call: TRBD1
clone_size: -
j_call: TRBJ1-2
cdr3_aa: CSASRGQANYGYTF
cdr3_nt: TGCAGTGCTAGTAGGGGACAGGCTAACTATGGCTACACCTTC

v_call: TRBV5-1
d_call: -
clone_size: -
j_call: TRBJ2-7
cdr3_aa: CASSLADSPLIYEQYF
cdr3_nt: TGCGCCAGCAGTCTTGCGGACAGCCCCCTGATTTACGAGCAGTACTTC

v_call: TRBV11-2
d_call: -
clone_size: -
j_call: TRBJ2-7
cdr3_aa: CASSLDFYEQYF
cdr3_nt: TGTGCCAGCAGCTTAGATTTCTACGAGCAGTACTTC

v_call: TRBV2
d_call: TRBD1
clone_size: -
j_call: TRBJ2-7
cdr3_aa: CASSVEDRSYEQYF
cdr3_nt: TGTGCCAGCAGTGTCGAGGACAGGAGCTACGAGCAGTACTTC

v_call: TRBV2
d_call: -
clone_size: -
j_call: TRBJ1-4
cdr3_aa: CASKRQSNEKLFF
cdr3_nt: TGTGCCAGCAAAAGACAGTCTAATGAAAAACTGTTTTTT

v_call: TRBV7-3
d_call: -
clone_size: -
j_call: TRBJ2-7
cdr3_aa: CASSWEEGGEQYF
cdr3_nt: TGTGCCAGCAGCTGGGAGGAGGGGGGAGAGCAGTACTTC

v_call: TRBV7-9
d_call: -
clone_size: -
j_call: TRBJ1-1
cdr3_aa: CASSPRVNTEAFF
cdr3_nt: TGTGCCAGCAGCCCCAGGGTTAACACTGAAGCTTTCTTT

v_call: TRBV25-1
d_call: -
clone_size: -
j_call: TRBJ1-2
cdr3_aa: CASSAIPQNGYTF
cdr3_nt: TGTGCCAGCAGTGCCATCCCCCAAAACGGCTACACCTTC

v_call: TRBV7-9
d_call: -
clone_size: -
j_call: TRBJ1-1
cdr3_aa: CASSLKLKGRENTEAFF
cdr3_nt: TGTGCCAGCAGCCTGAAGTTGAAGGGCCGGGAGAACACTGAAGCTTTCTTT

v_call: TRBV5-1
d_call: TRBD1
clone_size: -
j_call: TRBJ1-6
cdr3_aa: CASSLGTGPGDSPLHF
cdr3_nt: TGCGCCAGCAGCTTAGGGACAGGGCCGGGCGATTCACCCCTCCACTTT

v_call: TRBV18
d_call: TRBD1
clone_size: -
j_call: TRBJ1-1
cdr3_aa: CASSPLKQGAADTEAFF
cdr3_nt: TGTGCCAGCTCACCGTTAAAACAGGGGGCAGCGGACACTGAAGCTTTCTTT

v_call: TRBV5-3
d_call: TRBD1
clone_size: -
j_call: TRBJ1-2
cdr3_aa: CARSLGQGATSNYGYTF
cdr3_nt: TGTGCCAGAAGCTTGGGACAGGGGGCGACCTCTAACTATGGCTACACCTTC

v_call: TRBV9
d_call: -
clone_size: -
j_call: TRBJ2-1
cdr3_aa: CASSVARASVEQFF
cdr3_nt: TGTGCCAGCAGCGTAGCTCGGGCTAGCGTGGAGCAGTTCTTC

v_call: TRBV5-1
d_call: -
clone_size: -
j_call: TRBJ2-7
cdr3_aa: CASSLGQGGEYF
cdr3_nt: TGCGCCAGCAGCTTGGGACAGGGCGGGGAGTACTTC

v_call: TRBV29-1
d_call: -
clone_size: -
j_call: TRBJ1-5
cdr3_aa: CSVNSGTANQPQHF
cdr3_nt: TGCAGCGTTAACTCCGGGACGGCGAATCAGCCCCAGCATTTT

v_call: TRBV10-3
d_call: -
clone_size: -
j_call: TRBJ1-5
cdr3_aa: CAISESLYQPQHF
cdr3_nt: TGTGCCATCAGTGAGTCGTTATATCAGCCCCAGCATTTT

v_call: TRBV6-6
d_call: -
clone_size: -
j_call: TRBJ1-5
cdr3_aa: CASSSYMGLGPQHF
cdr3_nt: TGTGCCAGCAGTTCCTACATGGGGTTGGGGCCCCAGCATTTT

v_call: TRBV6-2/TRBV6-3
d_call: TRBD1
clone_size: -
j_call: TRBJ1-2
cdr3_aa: CASSYTRQGYYGYTF
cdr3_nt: TGTGCCAGCAGTTATACCCGACAGGGATACTATGGCTACACCTTC

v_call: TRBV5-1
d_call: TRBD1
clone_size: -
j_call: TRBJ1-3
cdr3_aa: CASSTTGDGNTIYF
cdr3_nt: TGCGCCAGCAGCACGACAGGGGATGGAAACACCATATATTTT